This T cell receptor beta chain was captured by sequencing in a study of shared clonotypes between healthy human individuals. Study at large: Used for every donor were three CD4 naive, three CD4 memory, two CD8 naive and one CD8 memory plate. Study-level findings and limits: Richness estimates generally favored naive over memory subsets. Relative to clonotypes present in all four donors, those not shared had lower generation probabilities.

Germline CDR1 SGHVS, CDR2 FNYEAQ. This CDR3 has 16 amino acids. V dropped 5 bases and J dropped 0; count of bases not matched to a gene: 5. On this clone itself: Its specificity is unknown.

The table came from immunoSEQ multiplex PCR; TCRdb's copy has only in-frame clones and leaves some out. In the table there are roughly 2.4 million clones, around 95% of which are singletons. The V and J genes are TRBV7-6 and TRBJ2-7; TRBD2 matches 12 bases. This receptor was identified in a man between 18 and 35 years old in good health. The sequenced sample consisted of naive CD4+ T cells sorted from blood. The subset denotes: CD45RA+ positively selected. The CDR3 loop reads CASSPRLAGDSYEQYF. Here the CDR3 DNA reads TGTGCCAGCAGCCCGAGACTAGCGGGAGACTCCTACGAGCAGTACTTC.